The 15 T cell receptor beta chains given below trace back to one sample, sequenced in a study of blood T cell repertoires in COVID-19. The assay was immunoSEQ multiplex PCR, and TCRdb's table has in-frame clones only and misses some. Seen here are roughly 170,000 clones, approximately 85% observed once, and the top ten hold over 5%. The source material was peripheral blood. The origin of the receptors is a woman in her forties or fifties with COVID-19, enrolled during active disease.

V and J are TRBV24-1 and TRBJ2-3; TRBD2 matches 9 bases. The CDR3 is made up of 18 amino acids. Germline V gene lookup returns CDR1 KGHDR and CDR2 SFDVKD. With 1 base clipped from V and 1 base from J, the junction kept 8 bases outside the gene matches. CDR3 protein: CATSDLRGSSGGTDTQYF. CDR3 DNA: TGTGCCACCAGTGATTTACGTGGTTCTAGCGGGGGCACAGATACGCAGTATTTT.

A few counts support this clone. The chain employs TRBV27 and TRBJ2-7; 9 bases agree with TRBD1. The CDR3 covers 15 residues. The germline V gene encodes CDR1 MNHEY and CDR2 SMNVEV (reference sequence). The V and J ends lost 5 bases and 4 bases, in that order; junction bases with no gene match: 9. This CDR3 reads CASSPQQGARYEQYF. The CDR3 DNA sequence: TGTGCCAGCAGTCCTCAACAGGGGGCGCGATACGAGCAGTACTTC.

This chain connects TRBV3-1 (or the pseudogene TRBV3-2) to TRBJ2-2; D is uncertain. CDR1 and CDR2 (germline): LGHDT, YNNKEL (reference sequence). Trimming stripped 6 bases from V and 2 bases from J, with 10 bases between. CDR3 length: 14 amino acids. The CDR3 loop is CASRTSSNTGELFF. In nucleotides, the CDR3 is TGTGCCAGCAGGACTTCAAGCAACACCGGGGAGCTGTTTTTT.

V is TRBV6-2 or TRBV6-3 and J is TRBJ2-3; TRBD2 matches at 13 bases. This CDR3 contains 15 residues. CDR1 MNHEY and CDR2 SVGEGT come from the germline V gene. Unmatched junction bases numbered 6, after V lost 6 bases and J lost 6 bases. CDR3 protein: CASSVLAGGPDTQYF. The CDR3 DNA is TGTGCCAGCAGCGTACTAGCGGGGGGGCCGGATACGCAGTATTTT.

The chain employs TRBV5-6 and TRBJ2-5; a possible D gene is TRBD2 (5 bases). CDR3 size: 14 residues. V gave up 4 bases and J gave up 5 bases, with 15 bases separating them. Germline-derived CDR1 and CDR2 are SGHDT and YYEEEE. The CDR3 DNA sequence: TGTGCCAGCAGCCCCTGGGGTAGCGCGGAGACCCAGTACTTC. As protein: CASSPWGSAETQYF.

This chain uses TRBV7-2 with TRBJ2-7, with 10 positions matching TRBD2. This CDR3 region has 13 residues. The germline gives CDR1 SGHTA, CDR2 FQGNSA. With V trimmed by 5 bases and J by 8 bases, 6 bases remained unmatched. CDR3 in amino acids: CASSQSGGAQQYF. CDR3 DNA: TGTGCCAGCAGCCAGAGCGGGGGGGCGCAGCAGTACTTC. The full variable domain, in which reference TRBV7-2 and TRBJ2-7 provide the parts outside the CDR3, is GAGVSQSPSNKVTEKGKDVELRCDPISGHTALYWYRQSLGQGLEFLIYFQGNSAPDKSGLPSDRFSAERTGGSVSTLTIQRTQQEDSAVYLCASSQSGGAQQYFGPGTRLTVT.

This sequence joins TRBV5-4 and TRBJ2-2, with D perhaps TRBD2 (6 bases). With 4 bases removed from V and 7 bases from J, the gap between germline ends came to 17 bases. The CDR3 is 15 residues long. The germline gives CDR1 SGHNT, CDR2 YYREEE (reference sequence). The CDR3 DNA follows: TGTGCCAGCAGCCTGGGACCCTCGGAGGGCGGGGAGCTGTTTTTT. Protein sequence: CASSLGPSEGGELFF.

The chain links TRBV5-4 to TRBJ2-7, with D possibly being TRBD1 (6 bases). There are 12 residues in the CDR3. The germline V gene encodes CDR1 SGHNT and CDR2 YYREEE (reference sequence). The germline V and J ends were trimmed by 1 base and 6 bases, with 8 bases remaining between them. CDR3 DNA sequence: TGTGCCAGCAGCTTGACAGGGTCCGAGCAGTACTTC. It is translated as CASSLTGSEQYF.

V usage is TRBV6-5 and J usage is TRBJ1-2; 7 positions agree with TRBD1. Per the germline V gene, CDR1 is MNHEY and CDR2 is SVGAGI. This CDR3 has 13 amino acids. The ends lost 7 bases at V and 8 bases at J; junction bases unmatched: 10. The CDR3 nucleotides are TGTGCCAGCATAGGAGAGAGGGGGCAAGGCTACACCTTC. Protein: CASIGERGQGYTF.

The chain carries TRBV5-1 and TRBJ2-1; 7 positions agree with TRBD1. This CDR3 is built from 16 residues. CDR1 SGHRS and CDR2 YFSETQ come from the germline V gene. V lost 2 bases to trimming and J lost 1 base; unmatched junction nucleotides: 6. DNA of the CDR3: TGCGCCAGCAGCTTCGCCAGGACAGGTTCCTACAATGAGCAGTTCTTC. Residues: CASSFARTGSYNEQFF.

The chain is built from TRBV7-9 and TRBJ2-3; a possible D gene is TRBD2 (5 bases). The CDR3 runs 16 residues. V was pared by 4 bases and J by 0 bases, with 14 bases between. Per germline, CDR1 SEHNR and CDR2 FQNEAQ (reference sequence). CDR3 nucleotides: TGTGCCAGCAGCTCCGAGGGCGGTTCTAGCACAGATACGCAGTATTTT. Amino acids: CASSSEGGSSTDTQYF.

The rearrangement joins TRBV6-5 to TRBJ2-2; 9 bases map to TRBD2. V dropped 0 bases and J dropped 4; count of bases not matched to a gene: 3. The germline CDR1 and CDR2 sequences are MNHEY and SVGAGI. The CDR3 totals 16 residues. CDR3 bases: TGTGCCAGCAGTTACTCGGGACTAGCCATCACCGGGGAGCTGTTTTTT. Encoded protein: CASSYSGLAITGELFF.

This clone has a single count. This sequence joins TRBV19 and TRBJ2-7; the match to TRBD2 covers 9 bases. The germline V gene encodes CDR1 LNHDA and CDR2 SQIVND (reference sequence). CDR3 length: 13 amino acids. Trimming cost V 9 bases and J 4 bases; bases outside gene matches: 7. CDR3 DNA: TGTGCCAGCGCGACTAGCGGTATTTACGAGCAGTACTTC. As protein: CASATSGIYEQYF.

The sample holds one count of this clone. CDR3 coding DNA: TGTGCCAGCTCAGTCGGACAGGGAGGCGCTAATGAAAAACTGTTTTTT. Encoded protein: CASSVGQGGANEKLFF. The chain has TRBV18 and TRBJ1-4, with 8 bases that match TRBD1. The CDR3 is made up of 16 amino acids. V was clipped by 5 bases and J by 3 bases; unmatched bases: 8. Germline CDR1 is KGHSH and CDR2 is LQKENI.

The chain employs TRBV7-6 and TRBJ2-2, with 7 bases lining up with TRBD1. The CDR3 is 16 residues long. J lost 4 bases, V lost 5 bases, and 10 bases had no gene match. Germline CDR1 reads SGHVS; CDR2 reads FNYEAQ. The CDR3 coding sequence is TGTGCCAGCAGCAAACCCAGGACAGGAGGCACCGGGGAGCTGTTTTTT. It specifies CASSKPRTGGTGELFF.